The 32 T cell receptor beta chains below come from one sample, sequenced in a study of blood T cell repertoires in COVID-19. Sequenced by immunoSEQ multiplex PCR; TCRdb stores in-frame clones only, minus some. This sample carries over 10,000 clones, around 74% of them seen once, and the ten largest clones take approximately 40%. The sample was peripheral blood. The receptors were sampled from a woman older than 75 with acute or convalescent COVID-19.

As DNA, the CDR3 is TGTGCCAGCAGTTACGGCACCGGGACAGGGACCTACGAGCAGTACTTC. It encodes CASSYGTGTGTYEQYF. The rearrangement joins TRBV6-5 to TRBJ2-7, with 9 bases identical to TRBD1. The junction had 7 bases not matched to a gene; V was cut back by 2 bases and J by 2 bases. Looked up from germline, CDR1 is MNHEY and CDR2 is SVGAGI. CDR3 length equals 16 residues.

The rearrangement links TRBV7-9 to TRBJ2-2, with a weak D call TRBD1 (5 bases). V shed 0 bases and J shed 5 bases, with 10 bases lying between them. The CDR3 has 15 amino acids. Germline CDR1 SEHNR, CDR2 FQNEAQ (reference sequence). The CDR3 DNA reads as TGTGCCAGCAGCTTAGCCTTCAGGGTTACCGGGGAGCTGTTTTTT. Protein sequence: CASSLAFRVTGELFF.

The CDR3 loop is CASNRWQAAYGYTF. The CDR3 DNA is TGTGCCAGTAACCGGTGGCAAGCGGCCTATGGCTACACCTTC. The genes are TRBV6-5 and TRBJ1-2; D is undetermined. Trimming pared 9 bases from V and 4 bases from J, leaving 18 bases between. In germline, CDR1 is MNHEY, CDR2 SVGAGI. The CDR3 totals 14 residues.

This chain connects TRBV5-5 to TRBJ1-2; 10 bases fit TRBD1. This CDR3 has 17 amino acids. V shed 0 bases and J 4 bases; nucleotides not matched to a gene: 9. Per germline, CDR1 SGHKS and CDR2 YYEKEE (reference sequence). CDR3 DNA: TGTGCCAGCAGCTTGGCCCCGGGACAGGGGTTAGGCTATGGCTACACCTTC. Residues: CASSLAPGQGLGYGYTF.

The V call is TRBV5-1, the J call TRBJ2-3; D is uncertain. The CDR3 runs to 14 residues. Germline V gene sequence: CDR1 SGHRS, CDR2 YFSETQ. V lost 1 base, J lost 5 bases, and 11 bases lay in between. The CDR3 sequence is CASSLIAREDTQYF. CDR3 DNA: TGCGCCAGCAGCTTGATCGCCCGCGAAGATACGCAGTATTTT.

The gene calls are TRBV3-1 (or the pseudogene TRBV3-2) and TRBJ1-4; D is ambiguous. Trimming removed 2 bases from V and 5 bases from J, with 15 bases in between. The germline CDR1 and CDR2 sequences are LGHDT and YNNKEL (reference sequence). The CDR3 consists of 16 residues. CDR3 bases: TGTGCCAGCAGCCAACCCCGTGGCAGATTAAATGAAAAACTGTTTTTT. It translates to CASSQPRGRLNEKLFF.

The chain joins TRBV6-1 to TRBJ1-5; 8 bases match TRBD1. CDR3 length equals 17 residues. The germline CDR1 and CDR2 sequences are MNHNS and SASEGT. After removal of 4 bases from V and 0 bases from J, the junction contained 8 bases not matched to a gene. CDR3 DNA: TGTGCCAGCAGTGGCCCCCCGGGACAGGATAGCAATCAGCCCCAGCATTTT. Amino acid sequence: CASSGPPGQDSNQPQHF.

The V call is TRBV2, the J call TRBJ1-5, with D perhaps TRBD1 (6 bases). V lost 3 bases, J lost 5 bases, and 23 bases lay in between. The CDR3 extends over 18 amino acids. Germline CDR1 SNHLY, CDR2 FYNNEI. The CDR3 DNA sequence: TGTGCCAGCAGTGATTTTAAGGGCACAGGGATACCCTATCAGCCCCAGCATTTT. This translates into CASSDFKGTGIPYQPQHF. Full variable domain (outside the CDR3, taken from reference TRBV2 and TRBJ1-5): EPEVTQTPSHQVTQMGQEVILRCVPISNHLYFYWYRQILGQKVEFLVSFYNNEISEKSEIFDDQFSVERPDGSNFTLKIRSTKLEDSAMYFCASSDFKGTGIPYQPQHFGDGTRLSIL.

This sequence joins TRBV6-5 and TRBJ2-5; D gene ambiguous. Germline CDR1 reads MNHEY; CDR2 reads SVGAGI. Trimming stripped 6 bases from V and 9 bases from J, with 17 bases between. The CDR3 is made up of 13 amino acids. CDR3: CASSFEWAASQYF. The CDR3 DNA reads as TGTGCCAGCAGCTTTGAGTGGGCAGCCTCCCAGTACTTC.

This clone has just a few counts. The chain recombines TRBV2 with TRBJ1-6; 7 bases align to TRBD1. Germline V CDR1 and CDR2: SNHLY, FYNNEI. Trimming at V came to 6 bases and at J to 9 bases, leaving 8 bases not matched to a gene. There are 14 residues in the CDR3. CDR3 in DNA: TGTGCCAGCAGCGCGGGACAGCCTAGTTCACCCCTCCACTTT. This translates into CASSAGQPSSPLHF.

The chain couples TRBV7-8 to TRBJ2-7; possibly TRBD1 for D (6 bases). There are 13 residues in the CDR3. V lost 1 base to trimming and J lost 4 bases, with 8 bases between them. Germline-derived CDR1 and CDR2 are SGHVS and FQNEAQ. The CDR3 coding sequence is TGTGCCAGCAGCTTAGGGGGGCTGTACGAGCAGTACTTC. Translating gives CASSLGGLYEQYF.

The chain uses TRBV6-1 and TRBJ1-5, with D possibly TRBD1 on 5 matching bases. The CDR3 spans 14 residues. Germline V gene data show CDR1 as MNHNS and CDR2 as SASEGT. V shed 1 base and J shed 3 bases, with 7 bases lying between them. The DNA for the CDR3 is TGTGCCAGCAGTGAAGGACAGTTCAATCAGCCCCAGCATTTT. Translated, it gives CASSEGQFNQPQHF.

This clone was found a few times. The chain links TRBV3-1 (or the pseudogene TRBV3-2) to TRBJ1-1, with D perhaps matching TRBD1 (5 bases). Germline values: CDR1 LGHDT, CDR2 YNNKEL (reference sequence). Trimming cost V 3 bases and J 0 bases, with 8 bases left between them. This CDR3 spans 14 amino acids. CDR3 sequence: CASSQQGMNTEAFF. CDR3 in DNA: TGTGCCAGCAGCCAGCAGGGTATGAACACTGAAGCTTTCTTT.

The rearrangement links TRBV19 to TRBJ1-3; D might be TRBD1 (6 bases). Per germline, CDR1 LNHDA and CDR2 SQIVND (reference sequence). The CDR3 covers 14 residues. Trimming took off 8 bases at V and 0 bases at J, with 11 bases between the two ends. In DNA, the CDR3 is TGTGCCAGTGCTAGCAGGGGCTCTGGAAACACCATATATTTT. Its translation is CASASRGSGNTIYF.

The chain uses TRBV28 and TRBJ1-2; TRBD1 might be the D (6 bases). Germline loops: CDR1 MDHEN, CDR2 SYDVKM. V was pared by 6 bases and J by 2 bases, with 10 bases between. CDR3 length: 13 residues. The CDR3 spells CASRSGVNYGYTF. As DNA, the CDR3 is TGTGCCAGCAGGTCAGGGGTGAACTATGGCTACACCTTC.

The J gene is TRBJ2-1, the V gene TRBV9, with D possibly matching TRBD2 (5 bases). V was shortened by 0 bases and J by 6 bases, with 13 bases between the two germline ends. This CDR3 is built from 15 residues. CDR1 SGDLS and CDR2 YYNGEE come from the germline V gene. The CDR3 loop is CASSVGSRTFNEQFF. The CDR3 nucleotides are TGTGCCAGCAGCGTAGGGAGCCGGACTTTCAATGAGCAGTTCTTC.

The CDR3 is CASGGIWRETQYF. In nucleotides, the CDR3 is TGTGCCAGCGGTGGCATCTGGAGGGAGACCCAGTACTTC. The chain has TRBV2 and TRBJ2-5, with D perhaps matching TRBD2 (5 bases). The germline V and J ends were trimmed by 8 bases and 5 bases, with 15 bases remaining between them. Germline V gene data show CDR1 as SNHLY and CDR2 as FYNNEI. This CDR3 comprises 13 residues.

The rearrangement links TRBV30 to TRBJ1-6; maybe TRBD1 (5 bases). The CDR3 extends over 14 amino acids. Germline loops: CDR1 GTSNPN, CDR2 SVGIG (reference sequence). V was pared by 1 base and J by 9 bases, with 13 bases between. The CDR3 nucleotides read TGTGCCTGGAGTGACCAGGGATGGCTTTCACCCCTCCACTTT. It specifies CAWSDQGWLSPLHF.

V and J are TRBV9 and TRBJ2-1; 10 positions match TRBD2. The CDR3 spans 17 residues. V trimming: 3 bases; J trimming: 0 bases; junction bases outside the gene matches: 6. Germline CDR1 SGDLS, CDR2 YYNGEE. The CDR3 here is CASSAQRGGSSYNEQFF. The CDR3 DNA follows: TGTGCCAGCAGCGCCCAGCGGGGGGGTAGCTCCTACAATGAGCAGTTCTTC.

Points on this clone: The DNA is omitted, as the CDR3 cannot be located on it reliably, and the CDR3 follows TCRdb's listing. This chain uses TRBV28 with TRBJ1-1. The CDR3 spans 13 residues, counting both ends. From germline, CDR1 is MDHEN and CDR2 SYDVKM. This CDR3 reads CASSFLERTEAFF.

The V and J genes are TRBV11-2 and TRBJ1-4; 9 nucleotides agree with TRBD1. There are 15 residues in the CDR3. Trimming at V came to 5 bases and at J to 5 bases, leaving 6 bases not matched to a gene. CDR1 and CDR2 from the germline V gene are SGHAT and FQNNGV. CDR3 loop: CASSAGTGRNEKLFF. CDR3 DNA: TGTGCCAGCAGCGCCGGGACAGGGAGAAATGAAAAACTGTTTTTT.

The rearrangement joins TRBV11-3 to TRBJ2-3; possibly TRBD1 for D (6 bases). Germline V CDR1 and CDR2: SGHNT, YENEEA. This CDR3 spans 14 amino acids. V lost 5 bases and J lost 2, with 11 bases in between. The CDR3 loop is CASSLRQVTDTQYF. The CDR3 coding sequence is TGTGCCAGCAGCCTTCGACAGGTCACAGATACGCAGTATTTT. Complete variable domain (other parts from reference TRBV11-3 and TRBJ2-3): EAGVVQSPRYKIIEKKQPVAFWCNPISGHNTLYWYLQNLGQGPELLIRYENEEAVDDSQLPKDRFSAERLKGVDSTLKIQPAELGDSAVYLCASSLRQVTDTQYFGPGTRLTVL.

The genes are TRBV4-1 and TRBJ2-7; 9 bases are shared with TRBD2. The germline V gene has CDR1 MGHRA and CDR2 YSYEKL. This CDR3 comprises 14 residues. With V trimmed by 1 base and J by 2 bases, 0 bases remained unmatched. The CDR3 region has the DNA TGCGCCAGCAGCCAAGGGACTAGCGCCTACGAGCAGTACTTC. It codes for CASSQGTSAYEQYF.

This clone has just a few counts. CDR3 residues: CAWSRGSGNTIYF. The CDR3 nucleotides read TGTGCCTGGAGCAGAGGCTCTGGAAACACCATATATTTT. The rearrangement joins TRBV30 to TRBJ1-3; D gene ambiguous. Trimming shortened V by 3 bases and J by 0 bases, and 6 bases separated the two germline ends. Germline V gene lookup returns CDR1 GTSNPN and CDR2 SVGIG (reference sequence). The CDR3 sequence is 13 residues long.

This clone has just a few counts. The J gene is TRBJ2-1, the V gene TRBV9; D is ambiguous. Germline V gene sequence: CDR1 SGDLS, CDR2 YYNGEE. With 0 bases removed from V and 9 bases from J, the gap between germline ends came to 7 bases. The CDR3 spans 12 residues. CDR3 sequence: CASSVGRSEQFF. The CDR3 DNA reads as TGTGCCAGCAGCGTAGGTCGTTCTGAGCAGTTCTTC.

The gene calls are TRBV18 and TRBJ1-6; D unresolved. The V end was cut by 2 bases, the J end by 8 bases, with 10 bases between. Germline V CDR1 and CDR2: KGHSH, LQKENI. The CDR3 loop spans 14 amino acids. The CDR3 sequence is CASSPSVRDSPLHF. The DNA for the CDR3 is TGTGCCAGCTCACCATCGGTAAGAGATTCACCCCTCCACTTT.

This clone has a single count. The CDR3 nucleotides are TGTGCCAGTAGTAACCATAGGGGCAATGAGCAGTTCTTC. Amino acid sequence: CASSNHRGNEQFF. J is TRBJ2-1 and V is TRBV19, with D perhaps TRBD1 (5 bases). The V gene's germline CDR1 is LNHDA and CDR2 SQIVND (reference sequence). The CDR3 has 13 amino acids. V was clipped by 4 bases and J by 6 bases, with 10 bases between them.

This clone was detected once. The chain's CDR3 is CASSERQGSKTQYF. CDR3 in DNA: TGTGCCAGCAGTGAAAGACAGGGCAGCAAGACCCAGTACTTC. The chain joins TRBV2 to TRBJ2-5; 7 bases line up with TRBD1. The germline V gene has CDR1 SNHLY and CDR2 FYNNEI. The junction had 6 bases not matched to a gene; V was cut back by 2 bases and J by 6 bases. The CDR3 consists of 14 residues.

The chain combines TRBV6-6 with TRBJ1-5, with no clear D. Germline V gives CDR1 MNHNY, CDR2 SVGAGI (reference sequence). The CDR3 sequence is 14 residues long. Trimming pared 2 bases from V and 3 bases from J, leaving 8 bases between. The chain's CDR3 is CASSYGQINQPQHF. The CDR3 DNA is TGTGCCAGCAGTTACGGGCAGATCAATCAGCCCCAGCATTTT.

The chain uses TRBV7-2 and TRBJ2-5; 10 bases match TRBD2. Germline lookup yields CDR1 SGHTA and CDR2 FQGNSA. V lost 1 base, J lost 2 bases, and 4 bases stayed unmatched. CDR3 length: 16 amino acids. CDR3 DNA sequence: TGTGCCAGCAGCTTAGGGCTAGCGGGGGAACAAGAGACCCAGTACTTC. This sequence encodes CASSLGLAGEQETQYF.

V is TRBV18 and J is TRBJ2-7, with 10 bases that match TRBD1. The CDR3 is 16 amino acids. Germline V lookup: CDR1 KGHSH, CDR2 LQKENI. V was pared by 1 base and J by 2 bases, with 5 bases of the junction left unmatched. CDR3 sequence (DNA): TGTGCCAGCTCACCACGGACAGGGGGGCCTCCCTACGAGCAGTACTTC. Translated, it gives CASSPRTGGPPYEQYF.

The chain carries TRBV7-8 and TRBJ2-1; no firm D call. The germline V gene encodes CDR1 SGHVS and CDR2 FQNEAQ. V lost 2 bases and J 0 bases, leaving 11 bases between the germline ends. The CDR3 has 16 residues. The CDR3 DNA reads TGTGCCAGCAGCTTAACAGACACTGGCTCCTACAATGAGCAGTTCTTC. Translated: CASSLTDTGSYNEQFF. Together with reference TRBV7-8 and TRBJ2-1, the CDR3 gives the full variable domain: GAGVSQSPRYKVAKRGQDVALRCDPISGHVSLFWYQQALGQGPEFLTYFQNEAQLDKSGLPSDRFFAERPEGSVSTLKIQRTQQEDSAVYLCASSLTDTGSYNEQFFGPGTRLTVL.